What follows describes a single TCR beta chain. Each library started from about 15 ng of total RNA using the QIAseq Immune Repertoire TCR panel. TCRdb analysed the reads with MiXCR anew, one entry per CDR3 protein. The sample holds roughly 1,600 distinct CDR3 sequences, approximately 8.5% seen once. From live CD3+CD8+TCRalphabeta+ cells, four PD-1 and/or TIGIT subsets were sorted. These data originate in a study of circulating CD8 cells and anti-PD-1 response in melanoma. The germline V and J ends were trimmed by 3 bases and 5 bases, with 8 bases remaining between them. The CDR3 contains 13 residues. CDR1 LNHDA and CDR2 SQIVND come from the germline V gene (reference sequence).

The origin of this receptor is a human donor with melanoma. The rearrangement uses TRBV19 and TRBJ2-1; no clear D. Specimen: CD8+ T cells from PBMCs, collected at baseline or after one month of anti-PD-1 therapy (not recorded which). The CDR3 is CASSMVSHNEQFF. The CDR3 DNA follows: TGTGCCAGTAGTATGGTCTCACACAATGAGCAGTTCTTC.